One T cell receptor beta chain is described in this entry. The antigen remains undetermined. RNA transcripts gave rise to amplified TCR beta CDR3 regions. The HTBI primer set served for first-round RT-PCR of the TCR CDR3. TCRdb reprocessed the multiplex PCR reads with MiXCR, giving one entry per CDR3 protein. The sample consists of hundreds of thousands of distinct CDR3 sequences, 30% to 40% of them appearing once. The data stem from a study of T cells in Graves' hyperthyroidism and ophthalmopathy. Study-wide findings and caveats: The model predicted ophthalmopathy a median roughly six months before onset.

The clonotype comes from a woman aged 40 to 50 with Graves' hyperthyroidism. What was sequenced was blood.

The CDR3 protein is CASSESTGTGNYEQYF. The CDR3, as DNA: TGTGCCAGCAGTGAATCGACCGGGACAGGGAACTACGAGCAGTACTTC. This rearrangement joins TRBV16 to TRBJ2-7; TRBD1 aligns across 9 bases. The germline CDR1 and CDR2 sequences are KGHSY and FQNENV. J gave up 3 bases and V 6 bases, and 12 bases lay outside the gene matches. The CDR3 is 16 residues long.